Listed below are T cell receptor beta chains from one sample, sequenced in a study of T cell repertoires in cytomegalovirus infection. Using its own MiXCR run on the reads, TCRdb lists one record per CDR3 protein. Among around 900,000 distinct CDR3 sequences, under 40% were seen once, and the ten largest hold around an eighth. Their recognized antigens are unknown. The sequencing here drew on cultured CD8+ T cells from PBMCs, taken from culture after CMV antigen stimulation. The receptors derive from a human donor in good health (CMV status not recorded). Some clones in this sample may be carry-over from other donors' samples. Each CDR3 is given with its conserved first and last residue. A D gene is named only where the DNA matches it firmly. The listing skips clone size in some rows; elsewhere it reads once, few, many or a size class.

cdr3_aa cdr3_nt j_call clone_size v_call d_call
CASSYPVGGAGTEAFF TGTGCCAGCAGTTACCCGGTGGGGGGGGCCGGCACTGAAGCTTTCTTT TRBJ1-1 once TRBV6-6 -
CASSLGAGESYEQYF TGTGCCAGCAGCTTAGGGGCGGGGGAATCCTACGAGCAGTACTTC TRBJ2-7 many TRBV7-8 TRBD2
CASSLGLARSYTGELFF TGTGCCAGCAGCCTTGGACTAGCGAGGTCTTATACCGGGGAGCTGTTTTTT TRBJ2-2 - TRBV7-9 TRBD2
CASSLWGGAVGELFF TGTGCCAGCAGCTTATGGGGGGGTGCCGTCGGGGAGCTGTTTTTT TRBJ2-2 - TRBV7-4 TRBD2
CASSPLEGINTEAFF TGTGCCAGCTCACCCCTGGAAGGGATTAACACTGAAGCTTTCTTT TRBJ1-1 - TRBV18 -
CASSFPDRDNSPLHF TGTGCCAGCAGTTTCCCGGACAGGGACAATTCACCCCTCCACTTT TRBJ1-6 many TRBV12-3/TRBV12-4 TRBD1
CASSSIAGGIYNEQFF TGTGCCAGCAGCTCAATAGCGGGGGGGATCTACAATGAGCAGTTCTTC TRBJ2-1 few TRBV6-2/TRBV6-3 TRBD2
CASSVATNQPQHF TGTGCCAGCAGCGTAGCTACAAATCAGCCCCAGCATTTT TRBJ1-5 - TRBV9 -
CASSLAGGGYYNEQFF TGTGCCAGCAGCTTAGCAGGCGGGGGTTACTACAATGAGCAGTTCTTC TRBJ2-1 many TRBV7-3 TRBD2
CASSLGTDLQETQYF TGTGCCAGCAGCCTTGGGACAGATCTTCAAGAGACCCAGTACTTC TRBJ2-5 - TRBV7-9 TRBD1
CAISAGTGGAGNYGYTF TGTGCCATCAGCGCCGGGACAGGGGGCGCGGGTAACTATGGCTACACCTTC TRBJ1-2 - TRBV10-3 TRBD1
CAISVSLGAGDTNYGYTF TGTGCCATCAGTGTATCCCTTGGGGCAGGGGATACTAACTATGGCTACACCTTC TRBJ1-2 few TRBV10-3 -
CSAGFRGSGANTGELFF TGCAGTGCAGGGTTTAGGGGGTCAGGAGCGAACACCGGGGAGCTGTTTTTT TRBJ2-2 - TRBV20-1 -
CASGEYGYTF TGTGCCAGCGGGGAGTATGGCTACACCTTC TRBJ1-2 many TRBV7-2 -
CASFRLTEAFF TGTGCCAGTTTTCGCTTAACTGAAGCTTTCTTT TRBJ1-1 - TRBV2 -
CASSEARDRSLNSPLHF TGTGCCAGCAGCGAGGCGAGGGACCGGTCTCTTAATTCACCCCTCCACTTT TRBJ1-6 many TRBV6-2/TRBV6-3 -
CASSVVGQGDGEQYF TGTGCCAGCAGCGTAGTGGGACAGGGGGACGGCGAGCAGTACTTC TRBJ2-7 - TRBV9 TRBD1
CASSQDLLAGKNEQFF TGTGCCAGCAGCCAAGATCTGCTAGCGGGGAAAAATGAGCAGTTCTTC TRBJ2-1 few TRBV4-2 TRBD2
CASRLGQGLTDTQYF TGTGCCAGCAGACTGGGACAGGGACTTACAGATACGCAGTATTTT TRBJ2-3 - TRBV28 TRBD1
CASSWTDSPLHF TGTGCCAGCAGTTGGACCGATTCACCCCTCCACTTT TRBJ1-6 - TRBV27 -
CASRSNYGYTF TGTGCCAGCAGGAGTAACTATGGCTACACCTTC TRBJ1-2 many TRBV12-3/TRBV12-4 -
CAISQGTTDEQYF TGTGCCATCAGTCAGGGAACCACTGACGAGCAGTACTTC TRBJ2-7 - TRBV10-3 -
CASSLGDATNEKLFF TGTGCCAGCAGTTTAGGTGATGCAACTAATGAAAAACTGTTTTTT TRBJ1-4 many TRBV12-3/TRBV12-4 -
CSARDMTIEQYF TGCAGTGCTCGAGATATGACGATCGAGCAGTACTTC TRBJ2-7 - TRBV20-1 -
CASSQGFDEQFF TGCGCCAGCAGCCAGGGGTTCGATGAGCAGTTCTTC TRBJ2-1 few TRBV4-1 -
CASSEGWTGHNEKLFF TGTGCCAGCAGTGAGGGCTGGACAGGCCATAATGAAAAACTGTTTTTT TRBJ1-4 - TRBV25-1 TRBD1
CASSSSQYNEQFF TGTGCCAGCAGCTCTTCCCAATACAATGAGCAGTTCTTC TRBJ2-1 few TRBV11-3 -
CASSPWTGVNEQFF TGTGCCAGCAGCCCGTGGACAGGGGTCAATGAGCAGTTCTTC TRBJ2-1 many TRBV7-2 TRBD1
CAISSRDLSLAKNIQYF TGTGCCATCAGCAGCCGGGATTTGTCGTTAGCCAAAAACATTCAGTACTTC TRBJ2-4 few TRBV10-3 -
CAISVPGTGTVELFF TGTGCCATCAGTGTACCCGGTACGGGGACAGTGGAGCTGTTTTTT TRBJ2-2 - TRBV10-3 TRBD1
CASRQGVATEAFF TGTGCCAGCAGACAGGGCGTAGCCACTGAAGCTTTCTTT TRBJ1-1 - TRBV6-6 -
CASSQDPDLSNQPQHF TGCGCCAGCAGCCAAGATCCAGATCTCAGCAATCAGCCCCAGCATTTT TRBJ1-5 - TRBV4-3 -
CASSLGGFYEQYF TGTGCCAGCAGCTTAGGAGGATTCTACGAGCAGTACTTC TRBJ2-7 many TRBV7-6 -
CASSYSNRDGYTF TGTGCCAGCAGTTACTCGAATAGGGATGGCTACACCTTC TRBJ1-2 - TRBV6-5 -
CASSFGRVGQNEQFF TGTGCCAGCAGCTTCGGCAGGGTAGGACAAAATGAGCAGTTCTTC TRBJ2-1 - TRBV7-4 -
CASSATDLDNSPLHF TGTGCCAGCAGTGCGACAGACCTGGACAATTCACCCCTCCACTTT TRBJ1-6 - TRBV7-9 -
CASSNGDNIQYF TGTGCCAGCAGCAACGGGGACAACATTCAGTACTTC TRBJ2-4 once TRBV11-3 -
CASSPGTDSYGYTF TGTGCCAGCAGCCCCGGGACAGACTCGTATGGCTACACCTTC TRBJ1-2 few TRBV7-6 TRBD1